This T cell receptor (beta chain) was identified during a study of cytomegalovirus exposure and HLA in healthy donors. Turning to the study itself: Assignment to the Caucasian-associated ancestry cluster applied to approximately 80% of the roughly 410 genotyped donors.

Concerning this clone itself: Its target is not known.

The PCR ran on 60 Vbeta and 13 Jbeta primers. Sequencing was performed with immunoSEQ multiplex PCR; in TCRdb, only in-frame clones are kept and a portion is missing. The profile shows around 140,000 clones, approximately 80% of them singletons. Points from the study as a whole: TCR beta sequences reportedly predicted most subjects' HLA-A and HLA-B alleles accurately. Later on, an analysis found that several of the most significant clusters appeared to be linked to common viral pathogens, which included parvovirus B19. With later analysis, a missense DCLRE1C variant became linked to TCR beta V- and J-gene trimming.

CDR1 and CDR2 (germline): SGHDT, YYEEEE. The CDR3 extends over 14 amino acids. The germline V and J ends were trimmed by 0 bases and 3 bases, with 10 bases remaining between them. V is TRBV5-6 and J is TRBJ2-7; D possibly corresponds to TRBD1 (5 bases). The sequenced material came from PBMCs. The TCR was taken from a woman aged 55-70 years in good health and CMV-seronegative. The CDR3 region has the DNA TGTGCCAGCAGCTTGGCACAGGTTCGCTACGAGCAGTACTTC. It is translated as CASSLAQVRYEQYF.